This T cell receptor (beta chain) emerged from a study of T cell responses to AZD1222 COVID-19 vaccine. CDR1 is SGHRS, CDR2 YFSETQ, per germline. Trimming took off 0 bases at V and 4 bases at J, with 10 bases between the two ends. The CDR3 covers 14 residues. Assay: immunoSEQ multiplex PCR; the TCRdb copy retains only in-frame clones and omits some. This sample has tens of thousands of clones; roughly 90% occur once, and the top ten carry more than 4.5%. This clone was seen just once. The chain has TRBV5-1 and TRBJ1-1, with D possibly TRBD1 on 5 matching bases. The TCR was taken from an adult who received the AZD1222 COVID-19 vaccine. The sequenced sample was peripheral blood, obtained 28 days after the second AZD1222 dose. The CDR3 nucleotides are TGCGCCAGCAGCTTGGATCTTGGGGGCACTGAAGCTTTCTTT. Translation: CASSLDLGGTEAFF.